This entry describes one TCR beta chain. Its cognate antigen is unknown. This entry is derived from a study of OX40 agonist ivuxolimab in advanced cancers. The study's findings and limits: Low normalized clonal expansion also occurred in some nonresponding patients. CD4+ and CD8+ blood T cells expanded clonally by week 6 at 0.1 to 3.0 mg/kg. Clonal expansion was among the lowest in partial responders at 0.1-3.0 mg/kg, especially CD8+.

Germline loops: CDR1 MNHEY, CDR2 SVGAGI. The CDR3 contains 14 residues. Deletions cut 6 bases from V and 1 base from J, with 12 bases between. Repertoires were generated with immunoSEQ multiplex PCR, while TCRdb's copy carries only in-frame clones and drops some. The sample lists tens of thousands of clones, approximately 90% occurring once. The J gene is TRBJ1-1, the V gene TRBV6-5; D might be TRBD1 (5 bases). The receptor was derived from an adult with an advanced solid tumor such as melanoma, head and neck, liver or kidney cancer. The sequencing here drew on CD4+ or CD8+ T cells sorted from blood, taken in a trial of the OX40 agonist ivuxolimab. The CDR3 here is CASSPNGGNTEAFF. For the CDR3, the DNA is TGTGCCAGCAGCCCTAATGGGGGGAACACTGAAGCTTTCTTT.